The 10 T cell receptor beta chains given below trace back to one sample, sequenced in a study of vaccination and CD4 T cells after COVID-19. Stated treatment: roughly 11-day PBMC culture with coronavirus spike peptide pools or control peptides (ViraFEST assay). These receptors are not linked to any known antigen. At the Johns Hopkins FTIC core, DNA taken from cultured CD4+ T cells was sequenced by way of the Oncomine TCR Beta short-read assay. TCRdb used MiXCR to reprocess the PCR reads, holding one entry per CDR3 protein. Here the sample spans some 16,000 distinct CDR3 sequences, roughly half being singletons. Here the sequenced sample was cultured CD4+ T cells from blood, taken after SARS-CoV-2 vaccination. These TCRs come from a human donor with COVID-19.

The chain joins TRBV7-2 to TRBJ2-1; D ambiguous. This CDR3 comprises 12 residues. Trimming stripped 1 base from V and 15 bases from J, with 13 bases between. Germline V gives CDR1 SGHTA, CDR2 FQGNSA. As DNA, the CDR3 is TGTGCCAGCAGCTTAGATGTGTCAGTCGGGTTCTTC. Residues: CASSLDVSVGFF.

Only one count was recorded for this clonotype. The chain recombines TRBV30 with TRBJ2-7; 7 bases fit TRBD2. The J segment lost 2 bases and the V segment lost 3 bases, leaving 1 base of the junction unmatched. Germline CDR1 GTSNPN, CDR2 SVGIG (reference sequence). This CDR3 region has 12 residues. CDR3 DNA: TGTGCCTGGAGAGGGACTACCTACGAGCAGTACTTC. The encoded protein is CAWRGTTYEQYF.

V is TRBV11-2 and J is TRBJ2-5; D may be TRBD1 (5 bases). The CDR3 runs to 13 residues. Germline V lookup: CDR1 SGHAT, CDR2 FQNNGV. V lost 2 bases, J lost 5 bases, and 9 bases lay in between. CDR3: CASSLLGPETQYF. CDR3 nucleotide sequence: TGTGCCAGCAGCTTATTGGGGCCCGAGACCCAGTACTTC.

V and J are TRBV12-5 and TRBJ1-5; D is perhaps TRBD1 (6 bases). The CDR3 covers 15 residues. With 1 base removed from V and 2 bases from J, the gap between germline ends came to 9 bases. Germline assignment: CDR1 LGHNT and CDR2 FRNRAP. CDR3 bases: TGTGCTAGTGGTTTGGGAGGGGGTGGCAATCAGCCCCAGCATTTT. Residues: CASGLGGGGNQPQHF.

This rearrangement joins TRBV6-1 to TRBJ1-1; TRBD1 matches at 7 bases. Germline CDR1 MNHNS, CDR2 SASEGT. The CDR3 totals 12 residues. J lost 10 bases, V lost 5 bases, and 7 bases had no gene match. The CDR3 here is CASSRTGDPAFF. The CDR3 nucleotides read TGTGCCAGCAGTCGCACAGGGGATCCAGCTTTCTTT.

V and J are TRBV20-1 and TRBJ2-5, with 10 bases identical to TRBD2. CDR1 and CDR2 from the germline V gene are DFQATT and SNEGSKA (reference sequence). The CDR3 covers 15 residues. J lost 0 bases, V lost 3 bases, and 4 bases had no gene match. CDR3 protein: CSASRLAGDQETQYF. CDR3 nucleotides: TGCAGTGCTAGTAGGCTAGCGGGGGACCAAGAGACCCAGTACTTC.

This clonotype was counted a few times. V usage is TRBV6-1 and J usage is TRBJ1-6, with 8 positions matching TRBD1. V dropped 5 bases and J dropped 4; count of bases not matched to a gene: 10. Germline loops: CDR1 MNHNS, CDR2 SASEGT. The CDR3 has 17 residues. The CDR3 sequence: CASSSGQGWGYNSPLHF. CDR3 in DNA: TGTGCCAGCAGTAGTGGACAGGGATGGGGGTATAATTCACCCCTCCACTTT.

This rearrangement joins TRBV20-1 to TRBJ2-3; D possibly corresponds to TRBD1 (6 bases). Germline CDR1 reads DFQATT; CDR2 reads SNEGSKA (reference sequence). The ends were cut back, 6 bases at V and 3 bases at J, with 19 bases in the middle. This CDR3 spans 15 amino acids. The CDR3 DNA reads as TGCAGTGCCTCCTCCCGGGACATAATTACAGATACGCAGTATTTT. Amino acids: CSASSRDIITDTQYF.

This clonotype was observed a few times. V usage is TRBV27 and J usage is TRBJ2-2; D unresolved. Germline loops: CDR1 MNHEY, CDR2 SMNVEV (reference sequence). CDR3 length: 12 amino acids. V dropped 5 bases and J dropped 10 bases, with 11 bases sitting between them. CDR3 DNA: TGTGCCAGCAGTCCACGAGGTGCGGAGCTGTTTTTT. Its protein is CASSPRGAELFF.

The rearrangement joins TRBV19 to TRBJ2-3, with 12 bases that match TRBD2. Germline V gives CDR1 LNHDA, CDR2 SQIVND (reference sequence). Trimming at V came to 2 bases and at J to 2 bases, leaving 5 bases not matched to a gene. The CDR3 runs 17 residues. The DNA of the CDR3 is TGTGCCAGTAGTATACGACGACTAGCGGGGGCCACAGATACGCAGTATTTT. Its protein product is CASSIRRLAGATDTQYF. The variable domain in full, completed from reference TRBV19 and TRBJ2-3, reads DGGITQSPKYLFRKEGQNVTLSCEQNLNHDAMYWYRQDPGQGLRLIYYSQIVNDFQKGDIAEGYSVSREKKESFPLTVTSAQKNPTAFYLCASSIRRLAGATDTQYFGPGTRLTVL.